This T cell receptor beta chain comes out of a study of cytomegalovirus exposure and HLA in healthy donors. Findings of the study overall: A few V segments could not be told apart, such as TRBV6-2 and TRBV6-3, and were left out. Reports described diagnosis of cytomegalovirus status by the classifier as highly specific and sensitive. Cytomegalovirus-associated status was assigned to approximately 160 TCR beta chains.

As regards this clone: No antigen is known for it.

The CDR3 runs to 17 residues. With 3 bases clipped from V and 4 bases from J, the junction kept 13 bases outside the gene matches. The germline V gene encodes CDR1 ENHRY and CDR2 SYGVKD. With 60 Vbeta and 13 Jbeta primers, the PCR was carried out. Libraries were prepared by immunoSEQ multiplex PCR; TCRdb keeps only in-frame clonotypes and omits some of them. The sample comprises roughly 130,000 clones, about three quarters of which are singletons, and 1.8% rests with the top ten. Source material: PBMCs. The J gene is TRBJ2-5, the V gene TRBV10-3, with 8 positions matching TRBD2. This TCR was sampled from a woman aged 40 to 50 in good health and CMV-seronegative. The CDR3 reads CAISDSKAGGLGETQYF. The CDR3 DNA sequence: TGTGCCATCAGTGACTCGAAGGCGGGGGGCTTGGGAGAGACCCAGTACTTC.